Shown below are 26 T cell receptor beta chains from a single sample sequenced in a study of T-cell reconstitution after alpha-beta-depleted transplantation in children. Preparation of the TCRbeta library involved a method that used unique molecular identifiers. MiXCR was run by TCRdb on the PCR reads, yielding one entry per CDR3 protein. The sample includes about 260,000 distinct CDR3 sequences, 6.5% to 9% seen only once; the top ten take 6% to 7%. The source material was PBMCs, mostly from graft donor cells, sampled 180 days after TCRalphabeta/CD19-depleted stem cell transplant. These receptors were taken from a male patient younger than 18 who had a stem cell transplant for acute lymphoblastic leukemia, so the T cells may come from the graft donor.

The chain carries TRBV12-3 or TRBV12-4 and TRBJ2-2; D gene ambiguous. The CDR3 covers 13 residues. Trimming took 3 bases from V and 6 from J, leaving 8 bases between them. CDR3 coding DNA: TGTGCCAGCAGTTTCTTAGGGCCCGGGGAGCTGTTTTTT. Its protein is CASSFLGPGELFF.

This clonotype was counted many times. The J gene is TRBJ2-5, the V gene TRBV11-2; D gene uncertain. CDR3 length equals 14 residues. Germline CDR1 reads SGHAT; CDR2 reads FQNNGV. V lost 2 bases and J 1 base, leaving 8 bases between the germline ends. CDR3 region: CASSLPGRQETQYF. The CDR3 coding sequence is TGTGCCAGCAGCTTACCAGGTCGCCAAGAGACCCAGTACTTC.

The table lists this clonotype with many counts. The chain uses TRBV20-1 and TRBJ2-1, with D perhaps matching TRBD2 (5 bases). In germline, CDR1 is DFQATT, CDR2 SNEGSKA (reference sequence). This CDR3 spans 16 amino acids. Deletions cut 1 base from V and 5 bases from J, with 18 bases between. This chain's CDR3 is CSARGPHGVKDNEQFF. CDR3 nucleotides: TGCAGTGCTAGAGGTCCCCACGGGGTAAAGGACAATGAGCAGTTCTTC.

This clonotype was picked up a small number of times. The chain couples TRBV20-1 to TRBJ2-5; 9 bases are a match to TRBD2. This CDR3 comprises 14 residues. Trimming at V came to 2 bases and at J to 7 bases, leaving 8 bases not matched to a gene. Germline CDR1 DFQATT, CDR2 SNEGSKA (reference sequence). The CDR3 DNA reads TGCAGTGCTAGACGCGCGGGAGGGCGGGGGACCCAGTACTTC. This translates into CSARRAGGRGTQYF.

This chain uses TRBV18 with TRBJ1-5, with D tentatively TRBD1 (5 bases). The CDR3 length is 15 residues. The V end lost 6 bases, the J end lost 3 bases, and 15 bases lay between the germline ends. Germline V gives CDR1 KGHSH, CDR2 LQKENI. The CDR3 DNA sequence: TGTGCCAGCTCTAAAGGGGCCGGATCCAATCAGCCCCAGCATTTT. Translation gives CASSKGAGSNQPQHF.

In this sample, this clonotype turned up many times. The rearrangement joins TRBV6-5 to TRBJ2-7; 7 nucleotides align to TRBD1. CDR1 and CDR2 (germline): MNHEY, SVGAGI. The CDR3 is 14 amino acids. V shed 2 bases and J 3 bases; nucleotides not matched to a gene: 4. The CDR3 DNA sequence: TGTGCCAGCAGTTACGGGGCAGGGGGCTACGAGCAGTACTTC. This translates into CASSYGAGGYEQYF.

V and J are TRBV11-2 and TRBJ1-1, with 9 bases fitting TRBD1. The germline CDR1 and CDR2 sequences are SGHAT and FQNNGV. The CDR3 has 17 residues. V lost 4 bases to trimming and J lost 0 bases; unmatched junction nucleotides: 9. CDR3 in amino acids: CASSSGTGRLMNTEAFF. The CDR3 nucleotides are TGTGCCAGCAGCTCCGGGACAGGGAGATTGATGAACACTGAAGCTTTCTTT.

This clonotype was observed at least ten times. V gene TRBV24-1 combines with J gene TRBJ2-5; 8 positions match TRBD1. The CDR3 sequence is 15 residues long. J lost 5 bases, V lost 3 bases, and 7 bases had no gene match. Per germline, CDR1 KGHDR and CDR2 SFDVKD. CDR3 sequence (DNA): TGTGCCACCAGTGATCCGAGACAGGGGACGGAGACCCAGTACTTC. This gives the protein CATSDPRQGTETQYF.

This clonotype was counted many times. The J gene is TRBJ2-1, the V gene TRBV5-4, with TRBD1 identical over 7 bases. V lost 4 bases and J lost 4; bases outside the gene matches: 11. The CDR3 runs 16 residues. Germline CDR1 reads SGHNT; CDR2 reads YYREEE (reference sequence). CDR3: CASSLNRGTHYNEQFF. The CDR3 coding sequence is TGTGCCAGCAGCCTCAACAGGGGCACCCATTACAATGAGCAGTTCTTC.

This clonotype was found many times. The genes are TRBV4-1 and TRBJ2-4; 9 nucleotides match TRBD1. V lost 4 bases, J lost 5 bases, and 9 bases stayed unmatched. Germline loops: CDR1 MGHRA, CDR2 YSYEKL. The CDR3 is 16 residues long. CDR3 region: CASSLSDRGGQNIQYF. For the CDR3, the DNA is TGCGCCAGCAGCCTTTCGGACAGGGGAGGTCAAAACATTCAGTACTTC.

This clonotype was observed a handful of times. The chain combines TRBV20-1 with TRBJ1-4, with TRBD1 matching over 8 bases. V was pared by 4 bases and J by 4 bases, with 8 bases of the junction left unmatched. The CDR3 is 15 amino acids. Per the germline V gene, CDR1 is DFQATT and CDR2 is SNEGSKA (reference sequence). The chain's CDR3 is CSATQGQGHNEKLFF. The CDR3 region has the DNA TGCAGTGCTACCCAAGGACAGGGCCATAATGAAAAACTGTTTTTT.

This clonotype was recorded at least ten times. The chain has TRBV12-3 or TRBV12-4 and TRBJ2-5; 9 bases line up with TRBD2. The CDR3 runs 15 residues. J lost 2 bases, V lost 6 bases, and 7 bases had no gene match. Here the CDR3 reads CASRESGGSQETQYF. The CDR3 DNA reads TGTGCCAGCAGAGAAAGCGGGGGGTCACAAGAGACCCAGTACTTC.

This clonotype was detected many times. The chain combines TRBV7-2 with TRBJ2-3, with D tentatively TRBD1 or TRBD2 (5 bases each). The CDR3 runs 16 residues. The germline V gene encodes CDR1 SGHTA and CDR2 FQGNSA. Trimming took off 7 bases at V and 1 base at J, with 18 bases between the two ends. CDR3 protein: CASTPRGRPGTDTQYF. CDR3 DNA: TGTGCCAGCACCCCTAGGGGACGCCCAGGCACAGATACGCAGTATTTT.

The sample holds many counts of this clonotype. The rearrangement joins TRBV29-1 to TRBJ2-3, with D possibly matching TRBD1 (6 bases). The V end lost 2 bases, the J end lost 5 bases, and 14 bases lay between the germline ends. Germline V lookup: CDR1 SQVTM, CDR2 ANQGSEA. The CDR3 has 14 residues. The CDR3 here is CSVERGRGEDTQYF. The CDR3, as DNA: TGCAGCGTTGAACGGGGCAGGGGAGAAGATACGCAGTATTTT.

This clonotype has a count of ten or more. This chain uses TRBV15 with TRBJ2-5; D is possibly TRBD2 (7 bases). CDR3 length equals 16 residues. In germline, CDR1 is LNHNV, CDR2 YYDKDF (reference sequence). V lost 0 bases to trimming and J lost 5 bases, with 16 bases between them. In DNA form, the CDR3 reads TGTGCCACCAGCAGAGACGCGGGGGCTATTCGTGAGACCCAGTACTTC. Protein sequence: CATSRDAGAIRETQYF.

On this clonotype itself: A much more abundant neighbour one base away suggests this may be a read error. As DNA, the CDR3 is TGTGCCAGCAGCTTATCCGAGGGGGCGATTGACACTGAAGCTTTCTTT. Translation: CASSLSEGAIDTEAFF. This chain links TRBV5-5 with TRBJ1-1; 7 positions agree with TRBD1. Unmatched junction bases numbered 10, after V lost 2 bases and J lost 3 bases. The CDR3 covers 16 residues. The germline CDR1 and CDR2 sequences are SGHKS and YYEKEE (reference sequence).

This clonotype was seen repeatedly, ten times or more. V usage is TRBV12-3 or TRBV12-4 and J usage is TRBJ2-2, with 10 nucleotides matching TRBD2. V gave up 5 bases and J gave up 4 bases; unmatched junction bases: 4. The CDR3 runs 15 residues. CDR3 DNA: TGTGCCAGCAGTCTTAGCGGGGGGCCCACCGGGGAGCTGTTTTTT. This gives the protein CASSLSGGPTGELFF.

This clonotype was observed at least ten times. An end of the junction does not agree with germline; a read error may underlie this. This chain links TRBV7-3 with TRBJ2-3; D is tentatively TRBD1 or TRBD2 (5 bases each). CDR3 size: 16 residues. Per the germline V gene, CDR1 is SGHTA and CDR2 is FQGTGA. CDR3 in amino acids: CASSLTGLDSTNTQYF. The CDR3 DNA is TGTGCCAGCAGCCTAACAGGATTGGACTCCACGAATACGCAGTATTTT.

In its sample, this clonotype was seen many times. V is TRBV5-1 and J is TRBJ2-3; 10 nucleotides agree with TRBD2. Unmatched junction bases numbered 11, after V lost 0 bases and J lost 4 bases. This CDR3 comprises 18 residues. Germline CDR1 reads SGHRS; CDR2 reads YFSETQ. The CDR3 region is CASSLVGTSALGADTQYF. Written as DNA, the CDR3 is TGCGCCAGCAGCTTGGTGGGGACTAGCGCCCTCGGGGCAGATACGCAGTATTTT.

This clonotype was detected a few times. The chain recombines TRBV19 with TRBJ1-2; no firm D call. Trimming took off 0 bases at V and 2 bases at J, with 1 base between the two ends. This CDR3 spans 12 amino acids. Germline CDR1 and CDR2: LNHDA and SQIVND (reference sequence). The CDR3 DNA is TGTGCCAGTAGTATAGACAACTATGGCTACACCTTC. Its protein is CASSIDNYGYTF. Variable domain in full (rest from reference TRBV19 and TRBJ1-2): DGGITQSPKYLFRKEGQNVTLSCEQNLNHDAMYWYRQDPGQGLRLIYYSQIVNDFQKGDIAEGYSVSREKKESFPLTVTSAQKNPTAFYLCASSIDNYGYTFGSGTRLTVV.

This clonotype has ten or more counts. The chain combines TRBV10-3 with TRBJ2-7, with 13 bases that match TRBD2. The CDR3 loop spans 13 amino acids. The germline V gene encodes CDR1 ENHRY and CDR2 SYGVKD. Trimming cost V 10 bases and J 3 bases; bases outside gene matches: 3. DNA for the CDR3: TGTGCCACAGGGACTAGCGGGATCTACGAGCAGTACTTC. It is translated as CATGTSGIYEQYF.

Many counts were recorded for this clonotype. J is TRBJ2-7 and V is TRBV9, with D possibly matching TRBD2 (5 bases). This CDR3 has 14 amino acids. CDR1 is SGDLS and CDR2 is YYNGEE in the germline V gene. Trimming removed 0 bases from V and 3 bases from J, with 10 bases in between. The CDR3 is CASSVGQRDYEQYF. The CDR3 bases are TGTGCCAGCAGCGTAGGGCAGAGGGACTACGAGCAGTACTTC.

This clonotype was observed at least ten times. V gene TRBV20-1 combines with J gene TRBJ1-2; tentatively, D is TRBD1 (5 bases). V was trimmed by 3 bases and J by 4 bases, leaving 18 bases between them. The CDR3 contains 15 residues. CDR1 DFQATT and CDR2 SNEGSKA come from the germline V gene (reference sequence). CDR3 DNA: TGCAGTGCTAGGGCCCCAGGGAGGGGCGGCTATGGCTACACCTTC. This encodes CSARAPGRGGYGYTF.

This clonotype was observed at least ten times. The chain links TRBV5-1 to TRBJ1-2, with D perhaps TRBD1 (5 bases). With 0 bases removed from V and 4 bases from J, the gap between germline ends came to 13 bases. The CDR3 runs to 15 residues. The germline V gene encodes CDR1 SGHRS and CDR2 YFSETQ. The CDR3 DNA reads TGCGCCAGCAGCTTGGCCGTTGGACATCGCTATGGCTACACCTTC. This gives the protein CASSLAVGHRYGYTF.

This clonotype has ten or more counts. The chain has TRBV12-3 or TRBV12-4 and TRBJ2-2, with D perhaps given as TRBD1 or TRBD2 (5 bases each). CDR3 length equals 16 residues. The V end lost 2 bases, the J end lost 4 bases, and 14 bases lay between the germline ends. DNA of the CDR3: TGTGCCAGCAGTTTACTCCGGCTGGGGACCACCGGGGAGCTGTTTTTT. Its translation is CASSLLRLGTTGELFF.

The sample holds many counts of this clonotype. V gene TRBV28 combines with J gene TRBJ1-5; tentatively, D is TRBD1 (6 bases). The CDR3 length is 13 residues. Trimming left V 4 bases short and J 15 bases short, with 19 bases between. Germline V CDR1 and CDR2: MDHEN, SYDVKM. The CDR3 sequence is CASSSQPTGSRHF. Here the CDR3 DNA reads TGTGCCAGCAGTTCCCAACCGACAGGCTCCAGGCATTTT.